This is a list of T cell receptor beta chains from one sample in a study of cytomegalovirus exposure and HLA in healthy donors. Sequencing was performed with immunoSEQ multiplex PCR; in TCRdb, only in-frame clones are kept and a portion is missing. Of 100,000 to 120,000 clones in the sample, 15% were seen once. Sequencing used PBMCs. Every receptor here comes from a female donor in good health and CMV-seronegative. CDR3s leave out the opening cysteine and the closing phenylalanine or tryptophan. D genes are given only for firm matches. Rows give clone size only sometimes, using once, few, many, or a class for an expanded clone.

D gene: .; V gene: TRBV5-1; CDR3 length: 12; clone size: few; CDR3 protein: ASSLGGTPSELF
D gene: TRBD1; V gene: TRBV28; CDR3 length: 15; clone size: .; CDR3 protein: ASSLLTGQGINQPQH
D gene: TRBD1; V gene: TRBV7-9; CDR3 length: 11; clone size: .; CDR3 protein: ASSQGQGDEQY
D gene: TRBD2; V gene: TRBV11-2; CDR3 length: 16; clone size: .; CDR3 protein: ASSLDGLLAGGLDEQF
D gene: .; V gene: TRBV7-2; CDR3 length: 13; clone size: few; CDR3 protein: ASSLNNSPNTEAF
D gene: TRBD2; V gene: TRBV18; CDR3 length: 17; clone size: .; CDR3 protein: ASSPSIAGGTGGANVLT
D gene: .; V gene: TRBV4-1; CDR3 length: 12; clone size: few; CDR3 protein: ASSQVGVRRGYT
D gene: TRBD1; V gene: TRBV10-3; CDR3 length: 14; clone size: .; CDR3 protein: AISDPGQGLGQPQH
D gene: .; V gene: TRBV19; CDR3 length: 12; clone size: .; CDR3 protein: ASSIGTANEKLF
D gene: TRBD1; V gene: TRBV4-1; CDR3 length: 14; clone size: few; CDR3 protein: ASSHPPSRGHNEQF
D gene: .; V gene: TRBV4-3; CDR3 length: 10; clone size: .; CDR3 protein: ASSQDGHGYT
D gene: .; V gene: TRBV5-1; CDR3 length: 13; clone size: .; CDR3 protein: ASSLSATSYNEQF
D gene: .; V gene: TRBV4-1; CDR3 length: 13; clone size: many; CDR3 protein: ASSRPGPGEETQY
D gene: .; V gene: TRBV9; CDR3 length: 16; clone size: few; CDR3 protein: ASSARCTGLWCTGELF
D gene: .; V gene: TRBV19; CDR3 length: 12; clone size: .; CDR3 protein: ASSIGGYGEKLF
D gene: .; V gene: TRBV15; CDR3 length: 13; clone size: few; CDR3 protein: ATSRDLTKQETQY
D gene: .; V gene: TRBV5-1; CDR3 length: 13; clone size: .; CDR3 protein: ASSLAGGSDYGYT
D gene: TRBD2; V gene: TRBV5-1; CDR3 length: 16; clone size: .; CDR3 protein: ASSTWTSGGTASYEQY
D gene: .; V gene: TRBV2; CDR3 length: 12; clone size: few; CDR3 protein: ASSEDSLNTEAF
D gene: .; V gene: TRBV10-1; CDR3 length: 11; clone size: few; CDR3 protein: ASSESQDYGYT
D gene: TRBD1; V gene: TRBV7-9; CDR3 length: 14; clone size: few; CDR3 protein: ASSDLQGASGNTIY
D gene: TRBD1; V gene: TRBV6-6; CDR3 length: 14; clone size: many; CDR3 protein: ASSYSGQGSNQPQH
D gene: .; V gene: TRBV27; CDR3 length: 14; clone size: few; CDR3 protein: ASSPHVASGANVLT
D gene: TRBD2; V gene: TRBV7-9; CDR3 length: 13; clone size: .; CDR3 protein: ASSLELASYNEQF
D gene: .; V gene: TRBV30; CDR3 length: 9; clone size: .; CDR3 protein: AWTVGTEAF
D gene: .; V gene: TRBV19; CDR3 length: 10; clone size: few; CDR3 protein: ASSGLAIEQF
D gene: TRBD1; V gene: TRBV30; CDR3 length: 11; clone size: few; CDR3 protein: AWSGTGFYEQY
D gene: .; V gene: TRBV7-8; CDR3 length: 11; clone size: .; CDR3 protein: ASSLDTRTEQY
D gene: TRBD1; V gene: TRBV6-5; CDR3 length: 12; clone size: .; CDR3 protein: ASSRQGGGYGYT
D gene: .; V gene: TRBV19; CDR3 length: 12; clone size: .; CDR3 protein: ASSIVPSTGELF
D gene: .; V gene: TRBV7-9; CDR3 length: 13; clone size: few; CDR3 protein: ASSRLNRAGNTIY
D gene: TRBD2; V gene: TRBV27; CDR3 length: 16; clone size: few; CDR3 protein: ASSLRASGRAGANVLT
D gene: .; V gene: TRBV30; CDR3 length: 11; clone size: .; CDR3 protein: AWSRGHPYEQY